These 5 T cell receptor beta chains were sequenced from one sample in a study of CXCR3-negative and CXCR3-positive naive CD8 T cells. Points from the study as a whole: TRB CDR3s of CXCR3-positive naive cells were more hydrophobic than those of CXCR3-negative naive cells.

TRB cDNA was prepared as libraries by UMI-labeled 5' RACE. No DNA is given; TCRdb re-called the 5' RACE reads and lists each CDR3 protein once. The listing records roughly 63,000 distinct CDR3 sequences. Their specific antigens are unknown. Sequencing was carried out using naive CXCR3+ CD8+ T cells from blood. Described subset: CD45RO-CCR7+CD27+CD95- naive CD8+ T cells expressing CXCR3 (TNR3+). The source is a human donor in good health. Some clones in this sample may be carry-over from other donors' samples.

This chain joins TRBV20-1 and TRBJ2-1; TCRdb gives TRBD2 as the D gene, but with no DNA this cannot be confirmed. The CDR3 consists of 16 residues. The germline V gene encodes CDR1 DFQATT and CDR2 SNEGSKA (reference sequence). This CDR3 reads CSARGRGLAAYNEQFF.

The chain recombines TRBV7-9 with TRBJ2-7. CDR1 and CDR2 from the germline V gene are SEHNR and FQNEAQ (reference sequence). The CDR3 is 13 amino acids. The CDR3 here is CASSLPANYEQYF.

The chain joins TRBV29-1 to TRBJ2-1; without DNA, the TCRdb call of TRBD1 cannot be checked. Per the germline V gene, CDR1 is SQVTM and CDR2 is ANQGSEA. This CDR3 contains 14 residues. The CDR3 is CSVKLGDRGNEQFF.

The rearrangement joins TRBV29-1 to TRBJ2-7; the TRBD1 assignment by TCRdb is unverifiable without DNA. This CDR3 spans 13 amino acids. From germline, CDR1 is SQVTM and CDR2 ANQGSEA. The CDR3 loop is CSVAIDRAYEQYF.

The V and J genes are TRBV18 and TRBJ1-4. Germline CDR1 is KGHSH and CDR2 is LQKENI. The CDR3 totals 14 residues. The CDR3 here is CASSPADGNEKLFF. The entire variable domain, with the rest obtained from reference TRBV18 and TRBJ1-4, is as follows: NAGVMQNPRHLVRRRGQEARLRCSPMKGHSHVYWYRQLPEEGLKFMVYLQKENIIDESGMPKERFSAEFPKEGPSILRIQQVVRGDSAAYFCASSPADGNEKLFFGSGTQLSVL.